This TCR beta chain stems from a study of blood T cell repertoires in COVID-19. Overall study: Acute and convalescent COVID-19 samples came from the United States, Italy and Spain. The analysed material was cDNA or gDNA that came from T cells, B-cell-depleted T cells, or PBMCs.

V lost 1 base, J lost 7 bases, and 11 bases lay in between. The V gene's germline CDR1 is KGHSH and CDR2 LQKENI. This CDR3 has 13 residues. Authors' data handling: Scientists estimated how many nucleated cells there were by amplifying reference gene primers. Assay: immunoSEQ multiplex PCR; the TCRdb copy retains only in-frame clones and omits some. V, J and clone size reflect that table, while D and trimming were determined from the DNA. In the table there are 210,000 or so clones, over 80% of which are singletons. Sequencing used peripheral blood. The V call is TRBV18, the J call TRBJ2-7; weak D call: TRBD2 (7 bases). This TCR came from a human donor in a cohort sampled during active COVID-19. CDR3 sequence: CASSPRTRGEQYF. The CDR3 coding sequence is TGTGCCAGCTCACCACGGACTAGGGGGGAGCAGTACTTC.